The rows below give T cell receptor beta chains drawn from one sample of a study of blood T cell repertoires in COVID-19. Produced via immunoSEQ multiplex PCR; TCRdb's table is partial and in-frame only. In the table there are some 250,000 clones, around nine tenths of which are singletons. The sample taken for sequencing was peripheral blood. Receptors were obtained from an older woman with COVID-19, enrolled during active disease. CDR3s include the opening cysteine and the closing phenylalanine or tryptophan. The order of the fields is V gene, J gene, CDR3 protein.

>TRBV9|TRBJ2-7
CASSVGLAVYEQYF
>TRBV19|TRBJ2-1
CASSLRGVGSSYNEQFF
>TRBV6-5|TRBJ2-5
CASSHPRGGETQYF
>TRBV7-6|TRBJ1-4
CASSSQGDSRNEKLFF
>TRBV5-4|TRBJ1-6
CASSPGDRRSPLHF
>TRBV19|TRBJ1-1
CASSIGGPSMLFF
>TRBV27|TRBJ1-2
CASSFDRGRDGYTF
>TRBV10-1|TRBJ2-1
CASSGTGSSYNEQFF
>TRBV4-3|TRBJ1-6
CASSQDLPGQMMTYNSPLHF
>TRBV19|TRBJ1-5
CASSRDPGRNQPQHF
>TRBV5-8|TRBJ2-7
CASSLDRGSYEQYF
>TRBV7-2|TRBJ2-7
CASSPTYEQYF
>TRBV27|TRBJ2-1
CASSFYDTNEQFF
>TRBV2|TRBJ1-6
CASSGTGQSNSPLHF
>TRBV6-1|TRBJ2-4
CASSEIAGMNIQYF
>TRBV28|TRBJ1-3
CASSLLGPQGTDTIYF
>TRBV5-1|TRBJ2-3
CASSLVSGEYIDTQYF
>TRBV6-1|TRBJ1-1
CASSEVPFRNTEAFF
>TRBV6-5|TRBJ2-5
CASTRGGTQYF
>TRBV5-1|TRBJ1-3
CASSLGPGGGGSGNTIYF
>TRBV6-1|TRBJ2-1
CASSELRVSSYNEQFF
>TRBV19|TRBJ1-5
CASKLGNQPQHF
>TRBV15|TRBJ2-7
CATSRGGDSYEQYF
>TRBV3-1/TRBV3-2|TRBJ2-5
CASSSRLAGQKETQYF
>TRBV19|TRBJ1-5
CASSPTGGDNQPQHF
>TRBV2|TRBJ2-2
CASIRTGGRRAGELFF
>TRBV4-2|TRBJ2-5
CASSQAPRVTAQETQYF
>TRBV7-8|TRBJ2-5
CASSLVRTGLGETQYF
>TRBV2|TRBJ1-1
CASNRYRDRGPEAFF
>TRBV29-1|TRBJ2-3
CSVGGGLAPEDTQYF
>TRBV28|TRBJ1-4
CASSPSQGESEKLFF
>TRBV6-6|TRBJ1-1
CASSPSPPGGQTEAFF
>TRBV28|TRBJ1-2
CASSSGINDYGYTF
>TRBV5-5|TRBJ1-2
CASSLLGRVYGYTF
>TRBV6-6|TRBJ2-2
CASSPIAGGTDTGELFF
>TRBV2|TRBJ2-1
CASSPLGSPPNEQFF
>TRBV30|TRBJ2-1
CAWSVGLGTFNEQFF
>TRBV5-1|TRBJ1-2
CASSPETGTGLNYGYTF
>TRBV28|TRBJ2-1
CASRIGGDVSLDAYNEQFF
>TRBV11-3|TRBJ2-2
CASSLQVTRVNTGELFF
>TRBV27|TRBJ2-7
CASSRLAVNSYEQYF
>TRBV5-4|TRBJ1-4
CASSLGTESNEKLFF